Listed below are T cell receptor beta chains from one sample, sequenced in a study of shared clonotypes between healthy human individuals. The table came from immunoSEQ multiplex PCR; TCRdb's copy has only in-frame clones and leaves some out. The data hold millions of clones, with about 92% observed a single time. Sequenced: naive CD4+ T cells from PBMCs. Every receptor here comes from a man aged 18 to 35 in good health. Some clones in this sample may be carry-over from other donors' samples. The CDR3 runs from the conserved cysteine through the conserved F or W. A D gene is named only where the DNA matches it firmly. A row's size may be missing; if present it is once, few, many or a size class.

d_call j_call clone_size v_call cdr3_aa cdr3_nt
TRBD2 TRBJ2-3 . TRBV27 CASSSRLATDTQYF TGTGCCAGCAGTTCCCGACTAGCAACAGATACGCAGTATTTT
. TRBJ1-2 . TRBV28 CASSLWGEINYGYTF TGTGCCAGCAGTTTATGGGGGGAGATTAACTATGGCTACACCTTC
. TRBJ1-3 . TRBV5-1 CASSPDIRTVLSGNTIYF TGCGCCAGCAGCCCAGACATACGGACAGTCCTCTCTGGAAACACCATATATTTT
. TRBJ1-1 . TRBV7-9 CASSQPRQEPINIEAFF TGTGCCAGCAGTCAACCCCGACAGGAACCGATCAACATTGAAGCTTTCTTT
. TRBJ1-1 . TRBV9 CASRSASPGANTEAFF TGTGCCAGCAGGTCGGCCAGCCCGGGGGCGAACACTGAAGCTTTCTTT
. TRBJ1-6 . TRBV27 CASSGGPSYNSPLHF TGTGCCAGCAGTGGGGGGCCCTCCTATAATTCACCCCTCCACTTT
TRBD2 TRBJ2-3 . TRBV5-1 CASSLGGRASTQYF TGCGCCAGCAGCTTGGGAGGGAGGGCAAGTACGCAGTATTTT
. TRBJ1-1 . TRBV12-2 CASRLQGAVEAFF TGTGCAAGTCGCTTACAGGGGGCGGTGGAAGCTTTCTTT
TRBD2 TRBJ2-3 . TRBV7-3 CASSLGDRASGRGTDTQYF TGTGCCAGCAGCTTAGGAGATCGGGCTAGCGGGAGGGGGACAGATACGCAGTATTTT
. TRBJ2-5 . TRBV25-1 CASSESRGPGETQYF TGTGCCAGCAGTGAATCTCGGGGCCCGGGGGAGACCCAGTACTTC
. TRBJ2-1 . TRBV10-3 CAISEFNRNEQFF TGTGCCATCAGTGAGTTCAACCGCAATGAGCAGTTCTTC
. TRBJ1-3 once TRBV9 CASSSEGTSGNTIYF TGTGCCAGCAGCTCTGAGGGGACTTCTGGAAACACCATATATTTT
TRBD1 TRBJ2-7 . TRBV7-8 CASSPTGQGAYEQYF TGTGCCAGCAGCCCCACGGGACAGGGGGCCTACGAGCAGTACTTC
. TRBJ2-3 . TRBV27 CASRILQASTDTQYF TGTGCCAGCAGAATACTACAGGCTAGCACAGATACGCAGTATTTT
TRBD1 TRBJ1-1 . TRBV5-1 CASSIQGAGTEAFF TGCGCCAGCAGCATACAGGGGGCCGGGACTGAAGCTTTCTTT
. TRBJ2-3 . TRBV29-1 CSVQRPQGPPDTQYF TGCAGCGTACAAAGGCCCCAGGGTCCCCCAGATACGCAGTATTTT
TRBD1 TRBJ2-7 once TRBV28 CASSLVGTARYEQYF TGTGCCAGCAGTTTAGTGGGGACAGCACGCTACGAGCAGTACTTC
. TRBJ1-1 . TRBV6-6 CASSLFGGSEAFF TGTGCCAGCAGTTTGTTCGGCGGGTCTGAAGCTTTCTTT
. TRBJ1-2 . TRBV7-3 CASSLDGNYGYTF TGTGCTAGCAGCTTAGACGGGAACTATGGCTACACCTTC
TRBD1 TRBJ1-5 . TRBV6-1 CASSAGGWGQPQHF TGTGCCAGCAGTGCAGGGGGCTGGGGTCAGCCCCAGCATTTT
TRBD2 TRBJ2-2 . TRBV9 CASSVAASGSGELFF TGTGCCAGCAGCGTAGCGGCTAGCGGGAGCGGGGAGCTGTTTTTT
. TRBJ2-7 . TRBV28 CASNKFYEQYF TGTGCCAGCAACAAGTTCTACGAGCAGTACTTC
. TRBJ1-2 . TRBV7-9 CASSFGTNGYTF TGTGCCAGCAGTTTCGGGACAAATGGCTACACCTTC
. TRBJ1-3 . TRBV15 CATSRRSLTSGNTIYF TGTGCCACCAGCAGAAGGTCCCTAACGTCTGGAAACACCATATATTTT
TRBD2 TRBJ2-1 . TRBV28 CASSPELAGSNNEQFF TGTGCCAGCAGTCCTGAACTAGCGGGCTCTAACAATGAGCAGTTCTTC
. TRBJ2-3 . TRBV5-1 CASSPKASTDTQYF TGCGCCAGCAGCCCCAAAGCTAGCACAGATACGCAGTATTTT
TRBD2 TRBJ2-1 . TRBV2 CASRAGGRIEQFF TGTGCCAGCAGGGCGGGAGGGCGGATTGAGCAGTTCTTC
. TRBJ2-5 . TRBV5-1 CASSPDNQETQYF TGCGCCAGCAGCCCGGACAACCAAGAGACCCAGTACTTC
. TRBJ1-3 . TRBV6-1 CASKETWFGNTIYF TGTGCCAGCAAAGAAACGTGGTTCGGAAACACCATATATTTT
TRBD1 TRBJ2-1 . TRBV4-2 CASSPGQSSYNEQFF TGTGCCAGCAGCCCGGGACAGTCCTCCTACAATGAGCAGTTCTTC
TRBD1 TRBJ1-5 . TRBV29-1 CSVGLGTGDQPQHF TGCAGCGTTGGGTTGGGGACAGGGGATCAGCCCCAGCATTTT
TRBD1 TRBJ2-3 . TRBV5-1 CASSLRTGSDTQYF TGCGCCAGCAGCTTACGGACAGGGTCCGATACGCAGTATTTT
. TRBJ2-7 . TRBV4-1 CASSQGGSIYEQYF TGCGCCAGCAGCCAAGGGGGGAGCATCTACGAGCAGTACTTC
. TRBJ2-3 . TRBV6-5 CASSSGALGTDTQYF TGTGCCAGCAGTTCGGGGGCCTTGGGTACAGATACGCAGTATTTT
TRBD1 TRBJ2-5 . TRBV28 CASSGPGQTQETQYF TGTGCCAGCAGTGGGCCGGGACAGACCCAAGAGACCCAGTACTTC
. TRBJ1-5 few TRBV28 CASMGRGNQPQHF TGTGCCAGCATGGGTAGAGGCAATCAGCCCCAGCATTTT
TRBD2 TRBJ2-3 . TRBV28 CASSGGLVSTQYF TGTGCCAGCAGTGGGGGACTAGTGTCAACGCAGTATTTT
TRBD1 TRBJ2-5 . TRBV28 CATQTGQETQYF TGTGCCACTCAGACAGGGCAAGAGACCCAGTACTTC
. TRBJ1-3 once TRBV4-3 CASSSVGGTGNTIYF TGCGCCAGCAGCTCCGTAGGGGGGACGGGCAACACCATATATTTT
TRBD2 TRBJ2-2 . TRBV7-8 CASSLGTSGRAGELFF TGTGCCAGCAGCTTAGGGACTAGCGGGAGGGCCGGGGAGCTGTTTTTT
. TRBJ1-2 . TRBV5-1 CASSLTGSNYGYTF TGCGCCAGCAGCTTGACAGGGTCCAACTATGGCTACACCTTC
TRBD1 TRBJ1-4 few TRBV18 CASSPRDRANEKLFF TGTGCCAGCTCACCCCGGGACAGGGCTAATGAAAAACTGTTTTTT
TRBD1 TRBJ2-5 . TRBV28 CASGRQGSGTQYF TGTGCCAGCGGACGACAGGGTTCGGGGACCCAGTACTTC
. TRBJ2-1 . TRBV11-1 CASSLAGGSYNEQFF TGTGCCAGCAGCTTAGCGGGAGGCTCCTACAATGAGCAGTTCTTC
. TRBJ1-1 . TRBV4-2 CASSQGSLTEAFF TGTGCCAGCAGCCAAGGCAGTCTCACTGAAGCTTTCTTT
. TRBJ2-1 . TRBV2 CASSEGFGRSNYNEQFF TGTGCCAGCAGTGAAGGGTTCGGGAGATCGAACTACAATGAGCAGTTCTTC
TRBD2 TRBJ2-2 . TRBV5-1 CASSPRLAGDTGELFF TGCGCCAGCAGCCCGAGACTAGCGGGAGACACCGGGGAGCTGTTTTTT
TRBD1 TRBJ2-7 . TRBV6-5 CASSWGRDRVTYEQYF TGTGCCAGCAGTTGGGGCCGGGACAGGGTCACCTACGAGCAGTACTTC